This TCR beta chain was captured by sequencing in a study of identical twins. Study conclusions and caveats: Compared with models, monozygotic twins showed more out-of-frame TCR alpha sharing. Out-of-frame alpha sequences shared between twins exhibited an excess of low generation probability.

Carrying unique molecular identifiers, the cDNA also gained a universal primer site through template switching. From the 5' RACE reads, TCRdb called clonotypes with MiXCR, one entry per CDR3 protein. The data contain about 300,000 distinct CDR3 sequences, about 12% of them singletons. In this sample, this clonotype turned up many times. The antigen remains undetermined. Trimming took 5 bases from V and 1 from J, leaving 12 bases between them. This CDR3 has 14 amino acids. Germline values: CDR1 SEHNR, CDR2 FQNEAQ (reference sequence). The sample was also reused in another study, on yellow fever vaccine responses in identical twins. In that study: Among the twins, the vaccine T cell response reportedly seemed partly convergent and partly personalized.

V usage is TRBV7-9 and J usage is TRBJ2-7; no clear D. Source material: CD8+ T cells sorted from blood. The TCR originated in a woman aged 18-29 years in good health. DNA for the CDR3: TGTGCCAGCAGCCCTCCCGGACCTTCCTACGAGCAGTACTTC. This sequence encodes CASSPPGPSYEQYF.